This is a list of T cell receptor beta chains from one sample in a study of cytomegalovirus exposure and HLA in healthy donors. Using immunoSEQ multiplex PCR, the repertoire was profiled, and TCRdb retains in-frame clones only, with some absent. Of some 150,000 clones listed, more than 75% were seen once; the top ten hold around 13%. Sequencing used PBMCs. These TCRs come from a young man in good health and CMV-seropositive. CDR3s include the opening cysteine and the closing phenylalanine or tryptophan. Fields, in order: V gene, clone size, J gene, D gene, CDR3 protein, CDR3 DNA. D genes are given only for firm matches. Clone size is given for some rows only: seen once, a few or many times, or a class if the clone is expanded.

v_gene: TRBV18
abundance: NA
j_gene: TRBJ1-5
d_gene: TRBD1
CDR3aa: CASSTTGNQPQHF
CDR3nt: TGTGCCAGCTCAACGACAGGGAATCAGCCCCAGCATTTT

v_gene: TRBV28
abundance: NA
j_gene: TRBJ1-5
d_gene: NA
CDR3aa: CASSLWGDQPQHF
CDR3nt: TGTGCCAGCAGTTTATGGGGAGATCAGCCCCAGCATTTT

v_gene: TRBV5-1
abundance: NA
j_gene: TRBJ1-4
d_gene: NA
CDR3aa: CASRWGDGNEKLFF
CDR3nt: TGCGCCAGCAGATGGGGGGACGGTAATGAAAAACTGTTTTTT

v_gene: TRBV2
abundance: NA
j_gene: TRBJ1-5
d_gene: TRBD1
CDR3aa: CASSFGTGNNQPQHF
CDR3nt: TGTGCCAGCAGTTTCGGGACAGGGAACAATCAGCCCCAGCATTTT

v_gene: TRBV2
abundance: NA
j_gene: TRBJ2-1
d_gene: TRBD1
CDR3aa: CASSPGQGNEQFF
CDR3nt: TGTGCCAGCAGTCCGGGACAGGGGAATGAGCAGTTCTTC

v_gene: TRBV23-1
abundance: NA
j_gene: TRBJ2-3
d_gene: TRBD1
CDR3aa: CASSQWTGDTDTQYF
CDR3nt: TGCGCCAGCAGTCAATGGACAGGGGACACAGATACGCAGTATTTT

v_gene: TRBV7-9
abundance: NA
j_gene: TRBJ1-1
d_gene: TRBD1
CDR3aa: CASSWDRATGAFF
CDR3nt: TGTGCCAGCAGCTGGGACAGGGCGACAGGGGCTTTCTTT

v_gene: TRBV4-2
abundance: NA
j_gene: TRBJ2-7
d_gene: TRBD1
CDR3aa: CASSQDMGTASYEQYF
CDR3nt: TGTGCCAGCAGCCAAGATATGGGGACAGCTTCCTACGAGCAGTACTTC

v_gene: TRBV29-1
abundance: NA
j_gene: TRBJ1-2
d_gene: NA
CDR3aa: CSVGGSGFHGYTF
CDR3nt: TGCAGCGTGGGGGGTTCAGGGTTCCATGGCTACACCTTC

v_gene: TRBV28
abundance: few
j_gene: TRBJ2-3
d_gene: NA
CDR3aa: CASSSPDTQYF
CDR3nt: TGTGCCAGCAGTTCTCCAGATACGCAGTATTTT

v_gene: TRBV2
abundance: NA
j_gene: TRBJ2-1
d_gene: TRBD2
CDR3aa: CASSELAGVRFF
CDR3nt: TGTGCCAGCAGTGAACTAGCGGGAGTACGGTTCTTC

v_gene: TRBV5-6
abundance: many
j_gene: TRBJ2-7
d_gene: TRBD2
CDR3aa: CASSLNGGFSYEQYF
CDR3nt: TGTGCCAGCAGCTTAAACGGGGGGTTTTCCTACGAGCAGTACTTC

v_gene: TRBV30
abundance: NA
j_gene: TRBJ1-5
d_gene: NA
CDR3aa: CAWETEGQPQHF
CDR3nt: TGTGCCTGGGAGACGGAGGGTCAGCCCCAGCATTTT

v_gene: TRBV7-9
abundance: NA
j_gene: TRBJ2-1
d_gene: TRBD2
CDR3aa: CASSSRTSGRNEQFF
CDR3nt: TGTGCCAGCAGCTCCCGGACTAGCGGGAGAAATGAGCAGTTCTTC

v_gene: TRBV7-9
abundance: once
j_gene: TRBJ1-4
d_gene: NA
CDR3aa: CASSRHRQGVNEKLFF
CDR3nt: TGTGCCAGCAGCCGCCATCGTCAGGGTGTAAATGAAAAACTGTTTTTT

v_gene: TRBV10-3
abundance: few
j_gene: TRBJ1-1
d_gene: NA
CDR3aa: CAISERYRLNTEAFF
CDR3nt: TGTGCCATCAGTGAGAGGTACAGATTGAACACTGAAGCTTTCTTT

v_gene: TRBV7-9
abundance: NA
j_gene: TRBJ1-4
d_gene: TRBD1
CDR3aa: CASSFADRGNEKLFF
CDR3nt: TGTGCCAGCAGCTTTGCGGACAGGGGGAATGAAAAACTGTTTTTT

v_gene: TRBV6-1
abundance: NA
j_gene: TRBJ2-5
d_gene: TRBD2
CDR3aa: CASSVNPGGGETQYF
CDR3nt: TGTGCCAGCAGCGTAAATCCGGGAGGCGGAGAGACCCAGTACTTC

v_gene: TRBV15
abundance: NA
j_gene: TRBJ1-2
d_gene: TRBD1
CDR3aa: CATSRGNSRTGEDGYTF
CDR3nt: TGTGCCACCAGCAGAGGGAACAGCCGGACAGGGGAGGATGGCTACACCTTC

v_gene: TRBV19
abundance: NA
j_gene: TRBJ2-6
d_gene: TRBD1
CDR3aa: CASSSGQGVLSGANVLTF
CDR3nt: TGTGCCAGTAGTAGCGGACAGGGGGTGCTCTCTGGGGCCAACGTCCTGACTTTC

v_gene: TRBV20-1
abundance: once
j_gene: TRBJ2-7
d_gene: TRBD1
CDR3aa: CSAGTGVEQYF
CDR3nt: TGCAGTGCCGGGACAGGAGTCGAGCAGTACTTC

v_gene: TRBV5-1
abundance: few
j_gene: TRBJ2-5
d_gene: TRBD1
CDR3aa: CASCPQGAPETQYF
CDR3nt: TGCGCCAGCTGCCCACAGGGGGCGCCAGAGACCCAGTACTTC

v_gene: TRBV7-9
abundance: NA
j_gene: TRBJ2-7
d_gene: TRBD2
CDR3aa: CASSLGWSSGSNPHEQYF
CDR3nt: TGTGCCAGCAGCTTAGGTTGGTCTAGCGGGAGTAATCCCCACGAGCAGTACTTC

v_gene: TRBV28
abundance: few
j_gene: TRBJ1-5
d_gene: NA
CDR3aa: CASSLRDYQPQHF
CDR3nt: TGTGCCAGCAGTTTGCGGGATTATCAGCCCCAGCATTTT

v_gene: TRBV7-9
abundance: NA
j_gene: TRBJ2-7
d_gene: TRBD1
CDR3aa: CASSLAGQGDEQYF
CDR3nt: TGTGCCAGCAGCTTAGCTGGACAGGGGGACGAGCAGTACTTC

v_gene: TRBV7-3
abundance: NA
j_gene: TRBJ2-4
d_gene: NA
CDR3aa: CASSFGVRDIQYF
CDR3nt: TGTGCCAGCAGCTTCGGCGTACGGGACATTCAGTACTTC

v_gene: TRBV6-4
abundance: few
j_gene: TRBJ2-3
d_gene: TRBD2
CDR3aa: CASSGTSGTDTQYF
CDR3nt: TGTGCCAGCAGTGGGACTAGCGGGACAGATACGCAGTATTTT

v_gene: TRBV11-3
abundance: NA
j_gene: TRBJ2-7
d_gene: TRBD2
CDR3aa: CASSKASGAYEQYF
CDR3nt: TGTGCCAGCAGCAAGGCCAGCGGGGCTTACGAGCAGTACTTC

v_gene: TRBV29-1
abundance: NA
j_gene: TRBJ2-1
d_gene: TRBD1
CDR3aa: CSVEDRGTGTYNEQFF
CDR3nt: TGCAGCGTTGAAGATCGGGGGACAGGGACCTACAATGAGCAGTTCTTC

v_gene: TRBV11-2
abundance: NA
j_gene: TRBJ2-7
d_gene: TRBD2
CDR3aa: CASSLVAGSLTKQYF
CDR3nt: TGTGCCAGCAGCTTAGTAGCGGGAAGTCTTACGAAGCAGTACTTC

v_gene: TRBV6-1
abundance: NA
j_gene: TRBJ2-7
d_gene: TRBD2
CDR3aa: CASRLAGAYEQYF
CDR3nt: TGTGCCAGCAGACTAGCGGGGGCCTACGAGCAGTACTTC

v_gene: TRBV27
abundance: once
j_gene: TRBJ1-2
d_gene: NA
CDR3aa: CASSLNPAGSNYGYTF
CDR3nt: TGTGCCAGCAGTTTAAATCCTGCGGGGTCTAACTATGGCTACACCTTC

v_gene: TRBV9
abundance: NA
j_gene: TRBJ2-7
d_gene: TRBD2
CDR3aa: CASSVSHRGGDHEQYF
CDR3nt: TGTGCCAGCAGCGTCTCCCACCGTGGGGGGGACCACGAGCAGTACTTC

v_gene: TRBV11-2
abundance: NA
j_gene: TRBJ2-5
d_gene: NA
CDR3aa: CASSSGGLGETQYF
CDR3nt: TGTGCCAGCAGCTCTGGCGGCCTGGGAGAGACCCAGTACTTC

v_gene: TRBV19
abundance: NA
j_gene: TRBJ1-5
d_gene: NA
CDR3aa: CASSIDRDQPQHF
CDR3nt: TGTGCCAGTAGTATAGATCGAGATCAGCCCCAGCATTTT

v_gene: TRBV5-8
abundance: few
j_gene: TRBJ2-7
d_gene: NA
CDR3aa: CASSFVQGSSYEQYF
CDR3nt: TGTGCCAGCAGCTTCGTACAGGGAAGCTCCTACGAGCAGTACTTC

v_gene: TRBV6-1
abundance: NA
j_gene: TRBJ2-7
d_gene: NA
CDR3aa: CASSEAGQLTYEQYF
CDR3nt: TGTGCCAGCAGTGAAGCTGGACAGCTAACCTACGAGCAGTACTTC

v_gene: TRBV27
abundance: NA
j_gene: TRBJ2-1
d_gene: TRBD2
CDR3aa: CASKAGLTLGVYNEQFF
CDR3nt: TGTGCCAGCAAAGCGGGACTCACCCTGGGAGTGTACAATGAGCAGTTCTTC

v_gene: TRBV27
abundance: once
j_gene: TRBJ2-1
d_gene: NA
CDR3aa: CASSSYIQLWDEQFF
CDR3nt: TGTGCCAGCAGTTCCTATATACAGCTTTGGGATGAGCAGTTCTTC

v_gene: TRBV5-1
abundance: few
j_gene: TRBJ2-3
d_gene: NA
CDR3aa: CASSPSGDTDTQYF
CDR3nt: TGCGCCAGCAGCCCGTCAGGGGACACAGATACGCAGTATTTT

v_gene: TRBV5-4
abundance: NA
j_gene: TRBJ2-5
d_gene: NA
CDR3aa: CASSTGSQETQYF
CDR3nt: TGTGCCAGCAGCACCGGGAGCCAAGAGACCCAGTACTTC

v_gene: TRBV29-1
abundance: NA
j_gene: TRBJ2-1
d_gene: TRBD1
CDR3aa: CTARGTGQNNEQFF
CDR3nt: TGCACCGCAAGGGGGACAGGGCAGAATAATGAGCAGTTCTTC

v_gene: TRBV4-1
abundance: NA
j_gene: TRBJ2-5
d_gene: TRBD2
CDR3aa: CASSQDSESGSGETQYF
CDR3nt: TGCGCCAGCAGCCAAGATTCCGAGAGCGGGAGTGGTGAGACCCAGTACTTC

v_gene: TRBV4-1
abundance: NA
j_gene: TRBJ1-2
d_gene: NA
CDR3aa: CASSQGPVGFGASVGYGYTF
CDR3nt: TGCGCCAGCAGCCAGGGCCCTGTGGGGTTTGGGGCGTCAGTCGGCTATGGCTACACCTTC

v_gene: TRBV7-2
abundance: NA
j_gene: TRBJ2-5
d_gene: NA
CDR3aa: CASSVRRGETQYF
CDR3nt: TGTGCCAGCAGCGTACGACGGGGGGAGACCCAGTACTTC

v_gene: TRBV5-4
abundance: NA
j_gene: TRBJ1-2
d_gene: NA
CDR3aa: CASSLGLENPYGYTF
CDR3nt: TGTGCCAGCAGCTTGGGGCTGGAGAACCCTTATGGCTACACCTTC

v_gene: TRBV27
abundance: NA
j_gene: TRBJ2-7
d_gene: NA
CDR3aa: CASSPGTGLHEQYF
CDR3nt: TGTGCCAGCAGTCCCGGGACGGGACTTCACGAGCAGTACTTC

v_gene: TRBV12-5
abundance: NA
j_gene: TRBJ2-6
d_gene: TRBD1
CDR3aa: CASGLDRGSGANVLTF
CDR3nt: TGTGCTAGTGGGTTGGACAGGGGCTCTGGGGCCAACGTCCTGACTTTC

v_gene: TRBV7-9
abundance: NA
j_gene: TRBJ2-5
d_gene: NA
CDR3aa: CASIYGETQYF
CDR3nt: TGTGCCAGCATCTACGGAGAGACCCAGTACTTC

v_gene: TRBV6-5
abundance: NA
j_gene: TRBJ2-7
d_gene: NA
CDR3aa: CASSLEVSSYEQYF
CDR3nt: TGTGCCAGCAGTTTAGAGGTCAGCTCCTACGAGCAGTACTTC

v_gene: TRBV2
abundance: NA
j_gene: TRBJ2-2
d_gene: NA
CDR3aa: CASLSNRDTGELFF
CDR3nt: TGTGCCAGCCTTTCGAACAGGGACACCGGGGAGCTGTTTTTT

v_gene: TRBV4-1
abundance: NA
j_gene: TRBJ2-3
d_gene: NA
CDR3aa: CASSRGVTDTQYF
CDR3nt: TGCGCCAGCAGCCGGGGAGTCACAGATACGCAGTATTTT

v_gene: TRBV28
abundance: NA
j_gene: TRBJ1-5
d_gene: NA
CDR3aa: CASRPGRNSNQPQHF
CDR3nt: TGTGCCAGCAGGCCGGGGAGGAATAGCAATCAGCCCCAGCATTTT

v_gene: TRBV18
abundance: NA
j_gene: TRBJ1-3
d_gene: NA
CDR3aa: CASSKTGTPGNTIYF
CDR3nt: TGTGCCAGCTCAAAAACCGGGACTCCTGGAAACACCATATATTTT

v_gene: TRBV7-2
abundance: few
j_gene: TRBJ2-7
d_gene: NA
CDR3aa: CASSLLQGRSYEQYF
CDR3nt: TGTGCCAGCAGCTTGCTACAGGGCCGCTCCTACGAGCAGTACTTC